The clone carrying this T cell receptor (beta chain) was seen at least ten times. Additional DNA sequences in this sample encode the identical CDR3. V was pared by 3 bases and J by 0 bases, with 5 bases between. Germline values: CDR1 MRHNA, CDR2 SNTAGT. This CDR3 is built from 13 residues. This sample is part of a study of blood T cell repertoires in COVID-19. Study background: Whether acute or convalescent, the COVID-19 samples came from the United States, Italy and Spain. PBMCs, B-cell-depleted T cells, or T cells were the source of the cDNA or gDNA that made up the material.

As originally analysed: Reference gene primer amplification gave nucleated cell count estimates. The protocol was immunoSEQ multiplex PCR, while the TCRdb copy is restricted to in-frame clones and leaves out a portion. The V and J calls and clone size were taken over from that table, and D and trimming were inferred from the DNA. The data hold some 97,000 clones, with around nine tenths observed a single time. V gene TRBV6-4 combines with J gene TRBJ1-2; perhaps TRBD1 as D (5 bases). Specimen: peripheral blood. The receptor comes from a human donor in a cohort sampled during active COVID-19. CDR3 residues: CASSEDTNYGYTF. The DNA for the CDR3 is TGTGCCAGCAGTGAGGACACTAACTATGGCTACACCTTC.